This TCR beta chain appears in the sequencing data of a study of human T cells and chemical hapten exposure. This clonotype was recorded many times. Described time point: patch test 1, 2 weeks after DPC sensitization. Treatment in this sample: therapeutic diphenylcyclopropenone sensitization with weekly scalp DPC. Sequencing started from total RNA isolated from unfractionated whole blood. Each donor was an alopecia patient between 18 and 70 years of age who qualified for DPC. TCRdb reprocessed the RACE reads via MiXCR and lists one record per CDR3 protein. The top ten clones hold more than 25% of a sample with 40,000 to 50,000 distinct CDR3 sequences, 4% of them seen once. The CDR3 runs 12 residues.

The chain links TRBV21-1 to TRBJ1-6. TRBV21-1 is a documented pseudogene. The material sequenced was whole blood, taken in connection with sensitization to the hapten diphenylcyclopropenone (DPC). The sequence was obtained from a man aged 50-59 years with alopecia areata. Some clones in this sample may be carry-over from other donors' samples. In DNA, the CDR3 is TGTGCCAGCAGCAAAGAAAATTCACCCCTCCACTTT. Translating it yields CASSKENSPLHF.